This T cell receptor (beta chain) was observed in a study of shared clonotypes between healthy human individuals. On this clone: No antigen is known for it.

Study-wide findings and caveats: The naive CD4 repertoires of a few donors were compared, and approximately 4.7% of clonotypes were shared. Researchers found naive subsets generally carried larger estimated richness than memory subsets.

Germline-derived CDR1 and CDR2 are MDHEN and SYDVKM. Unmatched junction bases numbered 8, after V lost 5 bases and J lost 5 bases. This CDR3 is 15 amino acids long. TCRdb's copy holds only in-frame clones and misses some; the assay was immunoSEQ multiplex PCR. The sample yields 2 million to 2.5 million clones, roughly 90% seen once. The chain links TRBV28 to TRBJ2-1, with 8 bases lining up with TRBD2. The TCR originated in a man between 18 and 35 years old in good health. Some clones in this sample may be carry-over from other donors' samples. Sequencing was done on a sample of naive CD4+ T cells from PBMCs. Subset described: CD45RA+ positively selected. The CDR3 DNA follows: TGTGCCAGCAGTCACGGTGGTAGCGGGAACAATGAGCAGTTCTTC. Translated, it gives CASSHGGSGNNEQFF.